This TCR beta chain was obtained from a study of beta chain features in type 1 diabetes listed by TCRdb under 2018. Study-level background: No differences in mean age, gender distribution, total cell number or subset yield were found between patients and healthy donors. In the study, TCRB repertoires of sorted circulating CD4+ T cell subsets from recently diagnosed type 1 diabetes patients were compared with those of matched healthy donors. Regulatory and stem cell-like memory subsets were obtained from only 8 patients and roughly eight healthy donors, while naive and central memory subsets were obtained from all 28 donors. A total of 90 million to 130 million sorted cells were examined across all samples, and a strong correlation was observed between cell number per subset and RNA yield.

Points the paper makes about the study in general: Shorter templates might be favored by PCR, yet because patient and control samples were amplified and corrected together, any such skew would affect both groups equally. Because small numbers of individuals were included in the HLA sub-analyses, any influence of HLA type on TCRB rearrangement was left unresolved. Because cDNA rather than genomic DNA was sequenced, highly expressing activated cells could have been over-represented, although no difference in activation and CD3 levels was found between groups. In all four CD4+ subsets, TCRB CDR3 length was moderately but significantly shorter in type 1 diabetes patients. Naive, central memory and regulatory TCRB repertoires appeared to be more similar among patients than among healthy donors. At VDJ recombination sites, patients with type 1 diabetes made fewer insertions and deleted more nucleotides, a pattern implying thymic rearrangement abnormalities.

Spanning cysteine to phenylalanine, the CDR3 consists of 15 amino acids. The kept DNA is CDR3 alone, 45 bases in frame from the first base. V is reduced by 6 bases and J by 5 bases, leaving a spacing of 19 bases between them. The germline V gene gives CDR1 as SGHTA and CDR2 as FQGNSA. The entire isolated RNA was reverse transcribed using the High Capacity cDNA Reverse Transcription Kit, and thus expressed TCRB transcripts were sequenced. Naive, central memory and regulatory T cell samples underwent deep immunoSEQ sequencing, averaging about 3.57 million total reads per sample. Sorted cells were lysed in RLT buffer, and RNA was extracted using DNase-treated RNeasy Micro or Mini kits according to cell number. To prevent cross-contamination, each cell subset was processed individually, whereas patient and healthy donor samples were processed jointly. The immunoSEQ multiplex PCR was used to amplify TCRB sequences from cDNA, generating 87-bp fragments that spanned the CDR3 region. The amplicons were sequenced using the Illumina HiSeq platform. In the original analysis: PCR bias was computationally corrected using synthetic template baselines, reads within Hamming distance 2 were collapsed, and singletons that could not be merged were discarded. Reads were aligned against IMGT so that V, D and J genes, CDR3 length and insertions or deletions at six rearrangement sites could be assigned. Within each subset, clonotype counts were normalized to the number of sorted cells before true diversity and Gini coefficients were calculated with the tcR R package. The overlap coefficient, calculated on TCRB nucleotide sequences, was used to quantify repertoire sharing. Out-of-frame TCRB sequences from naive cells were analyzed as a proxy for the pre-selection repertoire. Drawn from immuneACCESS, this table holds only the in-frame rearrangements with V and J called that TCRdb kept. Clones are partly lost; checked studies trace under half to an unresolved V gene and leave the rest unexplained. Clone size and V and J calls were adopted from that table, with D and trimming inferred from the DNA. The sample table lists 400,000 to 500,000 clones, 11% to 15% of them with a count of one. The ten most abundant clones make up approximately 0.038% of the sample.

Only a few counts were recorded for this clone. Its target antigen remains unknown. No base qualities exist here, and no much larger clone lies one base off it. Each donor gave one peripheral blood draw, averaging roughly 100 mL, which was collected into heparinised tubes. A BD FACSAria II and a panel including CD45RO, CCR7, CD25, CD127, CD95 and CD27 were used to sort naive, central memory, regulatory and stem cell-like memory CD4+ T cells. All sorted populations exceeded 95% purity. PBMCs were isolated right away by Lymphoprep density gradient centrifugation and were stained directly, without culture. Samples were stained and sorted in pairs, with one healthy donor and one patient per experiment, so that batch effects were minimized.

The V and J segments used are TRBV7-2 and TRBJ2-5, with TRBD2 tentatively as D gene (5 bases match). The sequenced sample was naive CD4+ T cells from blood. The intended sense of this specimen's cell subset or site label: true naive CD4+ T cells. The receptor was derived from a man aged 30 to 45 in good health. The base sequence is TGTGCCAGCAGTCACAAGCGGTCCCTAAGGGAGACCCAGTACTTC. Its translation is CASSHKRSLRETQYF.